The 2 T cell receptor delta chains given below trace back to one sample, sequenced in a study of gammadelta T cells in human blood. TCRdb processed the RT-PCR reads again with the CATT caller. Found here are 350 to 450 delta-chain clones, approximately 31% of them singletons; the top ten hold around 37%. The source material was non-Vgamma9Vdelta2 gamma-delta T cells from infant blood. The origin of the receptors is a human donor.

The chain links TRDV1 to TRDJ1, with D possibly matching TRDD3 (5 bases). The J call is uncertain, as TRDJ2 better fits the DNA end. This CDR3 comprises 21 residues. Germline values: CDR1 TSWWSYY, CDR2 QGS. The CDR3 here is CALGEWPGGACGSALTAQLFF. CDR3 DNA: TGTGCTCTTGGGGAATGGCCGGGGGGGGCCTGTGGTAGTGCTTTGACAGCACAACTCTTCTTT.

This clone was observed a handful of times. A read error likely explains why the TCRdb protein, taken from a much larger clone, differs from this DNA's translation at residue 9; the protein shown is translated from the DNA. This chain links TRDV1 with TRDJ1; 9 bases match TRDD3. CDR1 is TSWWSYY and CDR2 is QGS in the germline V gene. J lost 2 bases, V lost 2 bases, and 24 bases had no gene match. The CDR3 sequence is 22 residues long. CDR3 in amino acids: CALGEGWFIRIMGIRGTDKLIF. The CDR3 DNA sequence: TGTGCTCTTGGGGAAGGATGGTTCATACGAATTATGGGGATACGCGGGACCGATAAACTCATCTTT.